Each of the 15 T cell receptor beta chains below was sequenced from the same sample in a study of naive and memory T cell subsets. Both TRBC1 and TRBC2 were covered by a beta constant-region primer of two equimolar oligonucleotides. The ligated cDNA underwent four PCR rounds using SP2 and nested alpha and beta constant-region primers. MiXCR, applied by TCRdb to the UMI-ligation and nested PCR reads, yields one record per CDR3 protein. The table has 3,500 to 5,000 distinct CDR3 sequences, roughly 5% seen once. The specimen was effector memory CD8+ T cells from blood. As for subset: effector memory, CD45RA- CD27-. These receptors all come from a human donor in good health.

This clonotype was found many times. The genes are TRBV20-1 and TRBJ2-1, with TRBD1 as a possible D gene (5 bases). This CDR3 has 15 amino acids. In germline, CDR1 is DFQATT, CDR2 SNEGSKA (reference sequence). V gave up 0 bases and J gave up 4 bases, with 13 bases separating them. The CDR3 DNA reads TGCAGTGCTAGAGATATAGCTAGGGGTTACAATGAGCAGTTCTTC. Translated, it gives CSARDIARGYNEQFF.

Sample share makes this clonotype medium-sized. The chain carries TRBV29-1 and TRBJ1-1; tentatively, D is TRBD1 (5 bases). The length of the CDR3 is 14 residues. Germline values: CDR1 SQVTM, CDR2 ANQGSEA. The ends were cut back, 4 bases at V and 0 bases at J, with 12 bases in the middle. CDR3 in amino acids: CSVVLGRMNTEAFF. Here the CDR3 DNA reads TGCAGCGTTGTGTTGGGACGGATGAACACTGAAGCTTTCTTT. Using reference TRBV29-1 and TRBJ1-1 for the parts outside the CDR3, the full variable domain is SAVISQKPSRDICQRGTSLTIQCQVDSQVTMMFWYRQQPGQSLTLIATANQGSEATYESGFVIDKFPISRPNLTFSTLTVSNMSPEDSSIYLCSVVLGRMNTEAFFGQGTRLTVV.

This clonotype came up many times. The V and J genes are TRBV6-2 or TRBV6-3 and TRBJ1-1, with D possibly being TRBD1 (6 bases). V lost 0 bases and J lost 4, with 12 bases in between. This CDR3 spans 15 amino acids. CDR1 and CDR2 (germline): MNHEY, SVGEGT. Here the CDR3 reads CASSYSTEGGTEAFF. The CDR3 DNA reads TGTGCCAGCAGTTACTCGACGGAGGGGGGCACTGAAGCTTTCTTT.

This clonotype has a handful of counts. The CDR3 here is CASSQASEETQYF. The CDR3 nucleotides read TGTGCCAGCAGCCAAGCTAGTGAGGAGACCCAGTACTTC. This chain uses TRBV3-1 with TRBJ2-5; no firm D call. CDR1 LGHDT and CDR2 YNNKEL come from the germline V gene (reference sequence). CDR3 length equals 13 residues. V lost 1 base and J 5 bases, leaving 8 bases between the germline ends.

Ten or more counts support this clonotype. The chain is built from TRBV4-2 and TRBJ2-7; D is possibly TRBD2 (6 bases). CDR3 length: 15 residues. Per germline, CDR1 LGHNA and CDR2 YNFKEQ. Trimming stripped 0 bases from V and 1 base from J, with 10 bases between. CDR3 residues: CASSQDETSSYEQYF. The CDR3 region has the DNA TGTGCCAGCAGCCAAGACGAGACTAGTTCCTACGAGCAGTACTTC.

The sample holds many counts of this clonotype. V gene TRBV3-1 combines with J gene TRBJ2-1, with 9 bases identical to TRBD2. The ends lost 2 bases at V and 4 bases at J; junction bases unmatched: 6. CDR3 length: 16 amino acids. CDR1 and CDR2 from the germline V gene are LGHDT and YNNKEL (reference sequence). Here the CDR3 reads CASSQLAGEAYNEQFF. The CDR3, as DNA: TGTGCCAGCAGCCAATTAGCGGGAGAGGCTTACAATGAGCAGTTCTTC.

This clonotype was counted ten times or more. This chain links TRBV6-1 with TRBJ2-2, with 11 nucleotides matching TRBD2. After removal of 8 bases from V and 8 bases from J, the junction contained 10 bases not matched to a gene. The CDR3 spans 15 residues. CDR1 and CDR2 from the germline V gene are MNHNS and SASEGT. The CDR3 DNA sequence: TGTGCCAGCCCCCTAGCGGGAGGTTCAGGGGGGGAGCTGTTTTTT. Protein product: CASPLAGGSGGELFF.

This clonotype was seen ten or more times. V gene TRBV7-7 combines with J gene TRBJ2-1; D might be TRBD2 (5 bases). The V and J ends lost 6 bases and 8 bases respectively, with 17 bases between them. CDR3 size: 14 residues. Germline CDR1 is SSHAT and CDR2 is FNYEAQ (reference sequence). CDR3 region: CASSRSDLSDEQFF. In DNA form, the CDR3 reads TGTGCCAGCAGTCGGTCGGACTTGAGCGATGAGCAGTTCTTC.

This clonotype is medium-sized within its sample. CDR3 nucleotides: TGTGCCAGCAGTGAAGACAGGGGATCTTACAATGAGCAGTTCTTC. As protein: CASSEDRGSYNEQFF. The J gene is TRBJ2-1, the V gene TRBV2; TRBD1 agrees at 7 bases. With V trimmed by 1 base and J by 4 bases, 4 bases remained unmatched. CDR1 is SNHLY and CDR2 is FYNNEI in the germline V gene. CDR3 length: 15 residues.

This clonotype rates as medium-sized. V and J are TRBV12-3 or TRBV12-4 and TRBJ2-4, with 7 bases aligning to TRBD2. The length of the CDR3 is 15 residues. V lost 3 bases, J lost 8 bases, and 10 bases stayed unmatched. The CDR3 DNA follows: TGTGCCAGCAGTTTGTGGGAGGGAGGTGAAGACATTCAGTACTTC. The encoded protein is CASSLWEGGEDIQYF.

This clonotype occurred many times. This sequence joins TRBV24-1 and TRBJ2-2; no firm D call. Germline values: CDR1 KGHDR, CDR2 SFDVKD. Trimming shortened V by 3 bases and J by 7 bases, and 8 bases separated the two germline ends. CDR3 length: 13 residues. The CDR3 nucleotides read TGTGCCACCAGTGATGGCTCCAGCGGGGAGCTGTTTTTT. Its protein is CATSDGSSGELFF.

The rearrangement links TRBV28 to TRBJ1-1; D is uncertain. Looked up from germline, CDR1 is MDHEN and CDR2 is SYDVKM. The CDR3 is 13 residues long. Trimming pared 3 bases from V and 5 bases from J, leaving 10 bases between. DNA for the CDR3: TGTGCCAGCAGTTTTGTGGTTAGGACTGAAGCTTTCTTT. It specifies CASSFVVRTEAFF.

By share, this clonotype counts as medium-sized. CDR3 amino acids: CASSQLDFSYEQYF. The CDR3, as DNA: TGTGCCAGCAGCCAATTGGATTTCTCCTACGAGCAGTACTTC. This rearrangement joins TRBV3-1 to TRBJ2-7; D remains ambiguous. V dropped 2 bases and J dropped 0 bases, with 8 bases sitting between them. The CDR3 extends over 14 amino acids. Germline assignment: CDR1 LGHDT and CDR2 YNNKEL (reference sequence).

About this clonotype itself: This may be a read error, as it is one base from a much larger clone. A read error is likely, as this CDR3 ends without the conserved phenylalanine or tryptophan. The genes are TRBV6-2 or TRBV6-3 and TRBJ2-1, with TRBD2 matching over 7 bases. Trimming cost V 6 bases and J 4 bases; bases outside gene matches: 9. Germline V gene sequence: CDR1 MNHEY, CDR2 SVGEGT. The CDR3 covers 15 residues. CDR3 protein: CASSRREDGYNEQFI. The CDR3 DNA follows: TGTGCCAGCAGCCGCCGGGAGGACGGGTACAATGAGCAGTTCATC.

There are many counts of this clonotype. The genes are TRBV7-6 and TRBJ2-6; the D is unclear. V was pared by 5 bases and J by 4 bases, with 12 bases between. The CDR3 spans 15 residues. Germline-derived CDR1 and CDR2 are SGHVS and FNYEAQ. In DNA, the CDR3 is TGTGCCAGCAGCCCCCTACCCGGGGGGGCCAACGTCCTGACTTTC. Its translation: CASSPLPGGANVLTF.